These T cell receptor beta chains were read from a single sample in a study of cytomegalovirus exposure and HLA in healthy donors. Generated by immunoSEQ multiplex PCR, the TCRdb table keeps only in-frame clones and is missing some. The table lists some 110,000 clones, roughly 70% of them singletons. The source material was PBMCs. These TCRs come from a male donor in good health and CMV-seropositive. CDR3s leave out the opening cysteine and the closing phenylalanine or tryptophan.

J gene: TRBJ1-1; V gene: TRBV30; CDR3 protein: AWIKQGRNTEAF
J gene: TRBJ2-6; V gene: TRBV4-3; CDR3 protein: ASSPVNSGANVLT
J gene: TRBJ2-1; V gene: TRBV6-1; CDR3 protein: ASRDFTGTYEQF
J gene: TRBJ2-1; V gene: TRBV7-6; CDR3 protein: ASSLLAGDNEQF
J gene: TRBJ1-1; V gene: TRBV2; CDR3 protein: ASSFHPEAF
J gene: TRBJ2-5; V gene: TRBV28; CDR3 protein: ASTPRRTGASQGTQY
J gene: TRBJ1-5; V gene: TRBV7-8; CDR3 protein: ASSPYGKTDQPQH
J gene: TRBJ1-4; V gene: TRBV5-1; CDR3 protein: ASSLDPTGVGGDEKLF
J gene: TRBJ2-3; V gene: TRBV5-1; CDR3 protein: ASSLEGGTDTQY
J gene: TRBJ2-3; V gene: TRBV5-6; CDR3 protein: ASSLASGGSYTQY
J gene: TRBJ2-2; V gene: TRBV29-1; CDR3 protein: SGKGQGATGELF
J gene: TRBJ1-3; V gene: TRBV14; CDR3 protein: ASSQLPVSGNTIY
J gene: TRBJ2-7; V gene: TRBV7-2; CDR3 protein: ASSLQNGDRRV
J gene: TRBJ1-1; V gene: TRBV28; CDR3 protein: ASRQGSEAF
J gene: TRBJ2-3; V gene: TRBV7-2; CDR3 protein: ASSASTSDTQY
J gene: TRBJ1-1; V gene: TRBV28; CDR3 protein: ASSLVTGTTF
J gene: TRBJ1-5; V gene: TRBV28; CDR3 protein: ASSSQGAKQPQH
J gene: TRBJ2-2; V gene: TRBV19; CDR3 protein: ASSGHRPRTGELF
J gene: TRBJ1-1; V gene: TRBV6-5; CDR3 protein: ASRRTVSEAF
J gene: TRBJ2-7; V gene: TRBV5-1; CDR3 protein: ASSLLRSYEQY
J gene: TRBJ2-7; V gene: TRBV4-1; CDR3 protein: ASSQEVRAGGALEQY
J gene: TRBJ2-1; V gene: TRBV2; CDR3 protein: ASSAGLAGEGEQF
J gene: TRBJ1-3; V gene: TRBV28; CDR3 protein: ASSLTGAVRNTIY
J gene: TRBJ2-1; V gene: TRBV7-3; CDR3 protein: ASSPQRGGRFDEQF
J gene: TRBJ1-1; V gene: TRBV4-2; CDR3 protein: ASSLNPGGTEAF
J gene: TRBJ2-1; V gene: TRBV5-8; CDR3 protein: ASSLLGQRENEQF
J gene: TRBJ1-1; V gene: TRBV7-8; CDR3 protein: ASIPDRENTEAF
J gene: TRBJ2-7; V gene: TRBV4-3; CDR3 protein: ASSQERAVSSYEQY
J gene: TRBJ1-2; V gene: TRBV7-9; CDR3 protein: ASSRTGTKYGYT
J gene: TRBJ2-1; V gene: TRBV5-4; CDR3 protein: ASSAVGEGSYNEQF
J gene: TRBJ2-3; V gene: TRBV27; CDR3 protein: ASSPGLAESTDTQY
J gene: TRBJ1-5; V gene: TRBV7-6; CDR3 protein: ASSPQQGYFGNQPQH
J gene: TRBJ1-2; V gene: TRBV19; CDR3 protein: ASSILTGGRYYYGYT
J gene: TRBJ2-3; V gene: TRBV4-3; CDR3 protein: ASSQDREVFGTDTQY
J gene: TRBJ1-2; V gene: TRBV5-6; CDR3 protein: ASSPKPRTGKYGYT